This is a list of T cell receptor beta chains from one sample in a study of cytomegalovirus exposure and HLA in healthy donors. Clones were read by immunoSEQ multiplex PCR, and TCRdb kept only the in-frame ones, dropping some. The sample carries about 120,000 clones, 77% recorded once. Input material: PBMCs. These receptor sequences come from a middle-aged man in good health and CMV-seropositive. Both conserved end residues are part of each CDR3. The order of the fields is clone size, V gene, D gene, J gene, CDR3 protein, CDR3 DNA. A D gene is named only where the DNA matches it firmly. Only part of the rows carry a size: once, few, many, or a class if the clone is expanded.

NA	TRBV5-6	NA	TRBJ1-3	CASSFGGGGESGNTIYF	TGTGCCAGCAGCTTTGGGGGCGGGGGGGAATCTGGAAACACCATATATTTT
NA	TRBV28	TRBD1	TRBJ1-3	CASSITGAGNTIYF	TGTGCCAGCAGTATAACAGGGGCGGGAAACACCATATATTTT
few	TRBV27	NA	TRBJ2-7	CASSLWDTSYEQYF	TGTGCCAGCAGTTTATGGGACACGTCCTACGAGCAGTACTTC
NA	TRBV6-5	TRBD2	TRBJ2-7	CAVGVAGSRYEQYF	TGTGCCGTCGGTGTAGCGGGGTCGCGCTACGAGCAGTACTTC
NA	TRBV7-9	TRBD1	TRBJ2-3	CASSSGQLSTDTQYF	TGTGCCAGCAGCTCGGGACAGTTAAGCACAGATACGCAGTATTTT
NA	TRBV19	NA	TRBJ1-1	CASKTVGQSNTEAFF	TGTGCCAGTAAGACCGTAGGACAGTCGAACACTGAAGCTTTCTTT
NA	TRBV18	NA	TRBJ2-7	CASSRDRTPIYEQYF	TGTGCCAGCTCGCGCGACAGGACTCCTATTTACGAGCAGTACTTC
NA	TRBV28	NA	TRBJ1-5	CASSFGGNQPQHF	TGTGCCAGCAGTTTCGGGGGGAATCAGCCCCAGCATTTT
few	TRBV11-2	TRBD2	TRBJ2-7	CASSPRLAGGPPYEQYF	TGTGCCAGCAGCCCACGACTAGCGGGGGGTCCCCCCTACGAGCAGTACTTC
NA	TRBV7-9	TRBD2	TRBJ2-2	CSSSLIAGGPGELFF	TGTTCCAGCAGCTTAATCGCGGGGGGGCCCGGGGAGCTGTTTTTT
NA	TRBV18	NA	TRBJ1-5	CASSPSDRGIGPQHF	TGTGCCAGCTCACCATCCGACCGCGGGATTGGGCCCCAGCATTTT
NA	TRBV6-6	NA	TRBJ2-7	CASSFLMGGEHYEQYF	TGTGCCAGCAGTTTTCTTATGGGGGGAGAACACTACGAGCAGTACTTC
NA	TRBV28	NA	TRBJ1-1	CASSFGWERGEAFF	TGTGCCAGCAGTTTTGGCTGGGAGAGAGGGGAAGCTTTCTTT
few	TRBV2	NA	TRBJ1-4	CAIPRGEKLFF	TGTGCCATCCCTCGGGGGGAAAAACTGTTTTTT
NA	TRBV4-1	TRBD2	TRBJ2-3	CASSQPGGATDTQYF	TGCGCCAGCAGCCAGCCGGGGGGGGCCACAGATACGCAGTATTTT
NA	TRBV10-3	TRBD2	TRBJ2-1	CAISEPGGSYNEQFF	TGTGCCATCAGTGAGCCGGGGGGCTCCTACAATGAGCAGTTCTTC
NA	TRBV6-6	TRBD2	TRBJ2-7	CASGLVEYEQYF	TGTGCCAGTGGACTAGTTGAGTACGAGCAGTACTTC
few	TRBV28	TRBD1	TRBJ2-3	CASRSGGSTDTQYF	TGTGCCAGCAGGTCAGGGGGCTCAACAGATACGCAGTATTTT
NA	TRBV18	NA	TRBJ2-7	CASSPRQGTYEQYF	TGTGCCAGCTCACCGAGGCAGGGGACCTACGAGCAGTACTTC
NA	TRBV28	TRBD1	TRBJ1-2	CASRGSGGDYGYTF	TGTGCCAGCAGGGGGTCAGGGGGCGACTATGGCTACACCTTC
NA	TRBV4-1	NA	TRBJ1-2	CASSQDPWAGRNYGYTF	TGCGCCAGCAGCCAAGATCCGTGGGCAGGGCGGAACTATGGCTACACCTTC
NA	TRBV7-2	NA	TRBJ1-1	CASSFFGLNTEAFF	TGTGCCAGCAGCTTTTTCGGTTTGAACACTGAAGCTTTCTTT
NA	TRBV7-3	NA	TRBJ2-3	CASSLLRSSTDTQYF	TGTGCCAGCAGCTTACTCAGGTCTAGCACAGATACGCAGTATTTT
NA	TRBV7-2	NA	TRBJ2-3	CASSLFRGTDTQYF	TGTGCCAGCAGCTTATTTCGGGGCACAGATACGCAGTATTTT
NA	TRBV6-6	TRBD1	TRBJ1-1	CASSYSYRGDTEAFF	TGTGCCAGCAGTTACTCGTACAGGGGCGACACTGAAGCTTTCTTT
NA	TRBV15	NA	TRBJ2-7	CATSRAGSSYEQYF	TGTGCCACCAGCAGAGCAGGCAGCTCCTACGAGCAGTACTTC
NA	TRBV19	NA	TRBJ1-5	CASSIFSSNQPQHF	TGTGCCAGTAGTATCTTTAGTAGCAATCAGCCCCAGCATTTT
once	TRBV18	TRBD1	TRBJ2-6	CASSPIRQGSSSSGANVLTF	TGTGCCAGCTCACCAATAAGACAGGGAAGTTCAAGCTCTGGGGCCAACGTCCTGACTTTC
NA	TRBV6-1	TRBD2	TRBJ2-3	CASSEGGGADTQYF	TGTGCCAGCAGTGAAGGCGGGGGTGCAGATACGCAGTATTTT
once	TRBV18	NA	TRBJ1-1	CASSPPGQGNTEAFF	TGTGCCAGCTCACCCCCGGGACAAGGTAACACTGAAGCTTTCTTT
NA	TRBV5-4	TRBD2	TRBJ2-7	CASSYGLGLAYEQYF	TGTGCCAGCAGTTACGGTCTGGGACTAGCTTACGAGCAGTACTTC
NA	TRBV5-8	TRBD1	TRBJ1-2	CASRPTGTGGMGYTF	TGTGCCAGCAGGCCTACCGGGACAGGGGGCATGGGCTACACCTTC
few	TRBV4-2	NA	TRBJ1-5	CASSQDRGQPQHF	TGTGCCAGCAGCCAAGATCGGGGACAGCCCCAGCATTTT
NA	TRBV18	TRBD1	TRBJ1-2	CASSGDSLYGYTF	TGTGCCAGCTCAGGGGACAGTCTCTATGGCTACACCTTC
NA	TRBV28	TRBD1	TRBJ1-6	CASNPSPRDRVDSPLHF	TGTGCCAGCAACCCATCCCCTCGCGACAGGGTTGATTCACCCCTCCACTTT
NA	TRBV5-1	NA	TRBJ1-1	CASSLGRNEAFF	TGCGCCAGCAGCTTGGGTAGAAATGAAGCTTTCTTT
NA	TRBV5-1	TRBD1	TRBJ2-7	CASSLLGTGFSYEQYF	TGCGCCAGCAGCTTGCTCGGGACAGGATTCTCCTACGAGCAGTACTTC
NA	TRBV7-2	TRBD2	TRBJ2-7	CASSLVREYEQYF	TGTGCCAGCAGCTTAGTGCGGGAGTACGAGCAGTACTTC
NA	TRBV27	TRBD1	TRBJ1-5	CASSFGGTGGNQPQHF	TGTGCCAGCAGTTTCGGAGGGACAGGGGGCAATCAGCCCCAGCATTTT
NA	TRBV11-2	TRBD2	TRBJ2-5	CASSPGSSGNQETQYF	TGTGCCAGCAGCCCGGGGTCTAGCGGCAATCAAGAGACCCAGTACTTC
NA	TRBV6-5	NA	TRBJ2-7	CASSSPRTYEQYF	TGTGCCAGCAGTTCCCCTAGAACATACGAGCAGTACTTC
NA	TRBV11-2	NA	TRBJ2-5	CASSGRGLQETQYF	TGTGCCAGCAGCGGGCGGGGACTCCAGGAGACCCAGTACTTC
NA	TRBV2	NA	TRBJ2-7	CASIDAETEQYF	TGTGCCAGCATTGACGCGGAGACCGAGCAGTACTTC
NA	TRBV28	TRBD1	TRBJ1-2	CASTRDRADYGYTF	TGTGCCAGCACCCGGGACAGGGCGGACTATGGCTACACCTTC
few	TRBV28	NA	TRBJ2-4	CASSLLQGNIQYF	TGTGCCAGCAGTTTATTGCAGGGGAACATTCAGTACTTC
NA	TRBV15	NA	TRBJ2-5	CATSREPRGSETQYF	TGTGCCACCAGCAGAGAACCCCGCGGGTCGGAGACCCAGTACTTC
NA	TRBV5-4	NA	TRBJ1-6	CASSTGQVVNSPLHF	TGTGCCAGCAGCACTGGGCAGGTCGTTAATTCACCCCTCCACTTT
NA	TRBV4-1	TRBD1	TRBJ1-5	CASSQDRGLSQPQHF	TGCGCCAGCAGCCAAGACAGGGGGCTCAGTCAGCCCCAGCATTTT
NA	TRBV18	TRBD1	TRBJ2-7	CASSDRGIFSYEQYF	TGTGCCAGCTCAGACAGGGGGATATTCTCCTACGAGCAGTACTTC